Below, 18 T cell receptor beta chains from the same sample are listed, as sequenced in a study of blood T cell repertoires in COVID-19. TCRdb's table, derived via immunoSEQ multiplex PCR, lists solely in-frame clones and lacks some. The repertoire holds 200,000 to 250,000 clones, with approximately 78% as singletons. Specimen: PBMCs or T cells enriched from blood (not recorded which). These receptors were obtained from a man aged 35-49 years who had recovered from COVID-19.

The genes are TRBV5-4 and TRBJ1-1; maybe TRBD1 (5 bases). Trimming took off 5 bases at V and 4 bases at J, with 18 bases between the two ends. This CDR3 has 15 amino acids. The germline CDR1 and CDR2 sequences are SGHNT and YYREEE (reference sequence). The DNA for the CDR3 is TGTGCCAGCAGTCCCGGGACGGCGGAGGGCACTGAAGCTTTCTTT. It specifies CASSPGTAEGTEAFF.

The chain carries TRBV7-9 and TRBJ1-5; no firm D call. The CDR3 covers 14 residues. V was pared by 3 bases and J by 1 base, with 7 bases between. Germline loops: CDR1 SEHNR, CDR2 FQNEAQ (reference sequence). The CDR3 DNA is TGTGCCAGCAGCTTGTTAGAGAGCAATCAGCCCCAGCATTTT. This gives the protein CASSLLESNQPQHF. Filled out from reference TRBV7-9 and TRBJ1-5, the complete variable domain reads DTGVSQNPRHKITKRGQNVTFRCDPISEHNRLYWYRQTLGQGPEFLTYFQNEAQLEKSRLLSDRFSAERPKGSFSTLEIQRTEQGDSAMYLCASSLLESNQPQHFGDGTRLSIL.

This clone came up a few times. The chain has TRBV27 and TRBJ1-1, with a tentative D call TRBD1 (6 bases). Per germline, CDR1 MNHEY and CDR2 SMNVEV (reference sequence). V lost 3 bases and J 5 bases, leaving 16 bases between the germline ends. The CDR3 runs 15 residues. CDR3 sequence: CASSFGQGLRTEAFF. Written as DNA, the CDR3 is TGTGCCAGCAGTTTTGGGCAGGGGCTGCGGACTGAAGCTTTCTTT.

The chain recombines TRBV2 with TRBJ2-3; 8 bases agree with TRBD2. V gave up 5 bases and J gave up 2 bases; unmatched junction bases: 9. Germline V gene data show CDR1 as SNHLY and CDR2 as FYNNEI. The CDR3 covers 16 residues. DNA of the CDR3: TGTGCCAGCAGTATCGGGGGGGGCCTAGACACAGATACGCAGTATTTT. Translation: CASSIGGGLDTDTQYF.

This chain uses TRBV10-2 with TRBJ1-5; TRBD1 agrees at 8 bases. CDR3 length equals 15 residues. Germline CDR1 reads WSHSY; CDR2 reads SAAADI. After removal of 6 bases from V and 4 bases from J, the junction contained 8 bases not matched to a gene. CDR3 loop: CASRDRVGANQPQHF. CDR3 bases: TGCGCCAGCAGGGACAGGGTAGGGGCAAATCAGCCCCAGCATTTT.

The rearrangement joins TRBV12-5 to TRBJ1-5, with D possibly being TRBD1 (6 bases). The CDR3 covers 15 residues. The germline gives CDR1 LGHNT, CDR2 FRNRAP. V gave up 7 bases and J gave up 6 bases, with 19 bases separating them. The CDR3 DNA reads as TGTGCTAGTGCCCGAGGGGGGGCGGACCGTCAGCCCCAGCATTTT. Its translation: CASARGGADRQPQHF.

The V gene is TRBV6-1, the J gene TRBJ2-7, with 12 bases matching TRBD2. There are 15 residues in the CDR3. Germline CDR1 and CDR2: MNHNS and SASEGT. V lost 2 bases, J lost 6 bases, and 5 bases stayed unmatched. This CDR3 reads CASSELAGGRGEQYF. The CDR3 coding sequence is TGTGCCAGCAGTGAACTAGCGGGAGGGCGGGGCGAGCAGTACTTC.

V and J are TRBV7-8 and TRBJ1-4; 9 bases fit TRBD1. The CDR3 has 17 residues. Germline assignment: CDR1 SGHVS and CDR2 FQNEAQ. V trimming: 4 bases; J trimming: 6 bases; junction bases outside the gene matches: 12. The CDR3 DNA reads TGTGCCAGCAGCTCTCTTCCCCGGACAGGGGTACATGAAAAACTGTTTTTT. Its protein product is CASSSLPRTGVHEKLFF.

V is TRBV11-2 and J is TRBJ1-1, with TRBD1 as a possible D gene (6 bases). Germline V gene sequence: CDR1 SGHAT, CDR2 FQNNGV. V dropped 2 bases and J dropped 7 bases, with 17 bases sitting between them. The CDR3 is made up of 15 amino acids. CDR3 coding DNA: TGTGCCAGCAGCTTAACGGGGACACCAAGGCATGAAGCTTTCTTT. This sequence encodes CASSLTGTPRHEAFF.

The gene calls are TRBV5-1 and TRBJ2-1; D gene ambiguous. Trimming removed 3 bases at V and 10 bases at J, with 8 bases between. The germline CDR1 and CDR2 sequences are SGHRS and YFSETQ. CDR3 length equals 11 residues. The CDR3 DNA is TGCGCCAGCAGCTCAGTCAGGGAGCAGTTCTTC. Encoded protein: CASSSVREQFF.

This clone was seen repeatedly, ten times or more. Other DNA sequences in this specimen translate into the identical CDR3. The chain employs TRBV5-5 and TRBJ1-1; D is unresolved. V was trimmed by 0 bases and J by 4 bases, leaving 7 bases between them. Germline CDR1 and CDR2: SGHKS and YYEKEE (reference sequence). The CDR3 consists of 13 residues. The CDR3 spells CASSLGSSTEAFF. In DNA form, the CDR3 reads TGTGCCAGCAGCTTGGGATCGAGCACTGAAGCTTTCTTT.

This clone was found once. CDR3 in amino acids: CASSRWTGNYNEQFF. The CDR3 coding sequence is TGTGCCAGCAGCAGGTGGACAGGGAACTACAATGAGCAGTTCTTC. The chain couples TRBV5-8 to TRBJ2-1; 8 bases are shared with TRBD1. The CDR3 consists of 15 residues. Unmatched junction bases numbered 6, after V lost 4 bases and J lost 3 bases. CDR1 SGHTS and CDR2 YDEGEE come from the germline V gene.

A few counts support this clone. This chain connects TRBV12-5 to TRBJ2-3; D may be TRBD2 (6 bases). V was trimmed by 5 bases and J by 0 bases, leaving 12 bases between them. This CDR3 has 15 residues. Germline values: CDR1 LGHNT, CDR2 FRNRAP. The CDR3 here is CASGPEGLSTDTQYF. The DNA for the CDR3 is TGTGCTAGTGGTCCGGAGGGGTTAAGCACAGATACGCAGTATTTT. Full variable domain (rest looked up from reference TRBV12-5 and TRBJ2-3): DARVTQTPRHKVTEMGQEVTMRCQPILGHNTVFWYRQTMMQGLELLAYFRNRAPLDDSGMPKDRFSAEMPDATLATLKIQPSEPRDSAVYFCASGPEGLSTDTQYFGPGTRLTVL.

The V and J genes are TRBV19 and TRBJ1-6; 7 bases fit TRBD1. CDR3 length: 16 residues. J lost 3 bases, V lost 6 bases, and 8 bases had no gene match. Looked up from germline, CDR1 is LNHDA and CDR2 is SQIVND (reference sequence). The CDR3 DNA follows: TGTGCCAGTAGGACCCGGACAGGTGGCTATAATTCACCCCTCCACTTT. Residues: CASRTRTGGYNSPLHF.

The chain uses TRBV14 and TRBJ2-5; 9 bases align to TRBD1. This CDR3 spans 17 amino acids. Germline CDR1 SGHDN, CDR2 FVKESK. After removal of 2 bases from V and 5 bases from J, the junction contained 12 bases not matched to a gene. The CDR3 loop is CASSQQQGGQGWETQYF. In nucleotides, the CDR3 is TGTGCCAGCAGCCAACAACAAGGAGGACAGGGGTGGGAGACCCAGTACTTC.

In nucleotides, the CDR3 is TGTGCCAGCAGCCTTGGAGCTAGCGGGAGTGCTTCCTACGAGCAGTACTTC. Translating it yields CASSLGASGSASYEQYF. J is TRBJ2-7 and V is TRBV3-1 (or the pseudogene TRBV3-2), with 10 bases aligning to TRBD2. V dropped 4 bases and J dropped 1; count of bases not matched to a gene: 10. There are 17 residues in the CDR3. Per the germline V gene, CDR1 is LGHDT and CDR2 is YNNKEL (reference sequence).

The chain carries TRBV27 and TRBJ2-7; D not resolved. Trimming pared 5 bases from V and 0 bases from J, leaving 8 bases between. This CDR3 has 13 residues. Per germline, CDR1 MNHEY and CDR2 SMNVEV (reference sequence). The CDR3 region is CASSPLPSYEQYF. In nucleotides, the CDR3 is TGTGCCAGCAGTCCCCTCCCCTCCTACGAGCAGTACTTC.

This rearrangement joins TRBV7-8 to TRBJ2-5, with 12 bases identical to TRBD2. CDR1 SGHVS and CDR2 FQNEAQ come from the germline V gene. J was trimmed by 4 bases and V by 4 bases; bases with no gene match: 16. The CDR3 has 19 amino acids. CDR3 sequence: CASSSLAGGPRVQGETQYF. In DNA form, the CDR3 reads TGTGCCAGCAGCTCCCTAGCGGGGGGGCCCCGGGTTCAAGGAGAGACCCAGTACTTC.